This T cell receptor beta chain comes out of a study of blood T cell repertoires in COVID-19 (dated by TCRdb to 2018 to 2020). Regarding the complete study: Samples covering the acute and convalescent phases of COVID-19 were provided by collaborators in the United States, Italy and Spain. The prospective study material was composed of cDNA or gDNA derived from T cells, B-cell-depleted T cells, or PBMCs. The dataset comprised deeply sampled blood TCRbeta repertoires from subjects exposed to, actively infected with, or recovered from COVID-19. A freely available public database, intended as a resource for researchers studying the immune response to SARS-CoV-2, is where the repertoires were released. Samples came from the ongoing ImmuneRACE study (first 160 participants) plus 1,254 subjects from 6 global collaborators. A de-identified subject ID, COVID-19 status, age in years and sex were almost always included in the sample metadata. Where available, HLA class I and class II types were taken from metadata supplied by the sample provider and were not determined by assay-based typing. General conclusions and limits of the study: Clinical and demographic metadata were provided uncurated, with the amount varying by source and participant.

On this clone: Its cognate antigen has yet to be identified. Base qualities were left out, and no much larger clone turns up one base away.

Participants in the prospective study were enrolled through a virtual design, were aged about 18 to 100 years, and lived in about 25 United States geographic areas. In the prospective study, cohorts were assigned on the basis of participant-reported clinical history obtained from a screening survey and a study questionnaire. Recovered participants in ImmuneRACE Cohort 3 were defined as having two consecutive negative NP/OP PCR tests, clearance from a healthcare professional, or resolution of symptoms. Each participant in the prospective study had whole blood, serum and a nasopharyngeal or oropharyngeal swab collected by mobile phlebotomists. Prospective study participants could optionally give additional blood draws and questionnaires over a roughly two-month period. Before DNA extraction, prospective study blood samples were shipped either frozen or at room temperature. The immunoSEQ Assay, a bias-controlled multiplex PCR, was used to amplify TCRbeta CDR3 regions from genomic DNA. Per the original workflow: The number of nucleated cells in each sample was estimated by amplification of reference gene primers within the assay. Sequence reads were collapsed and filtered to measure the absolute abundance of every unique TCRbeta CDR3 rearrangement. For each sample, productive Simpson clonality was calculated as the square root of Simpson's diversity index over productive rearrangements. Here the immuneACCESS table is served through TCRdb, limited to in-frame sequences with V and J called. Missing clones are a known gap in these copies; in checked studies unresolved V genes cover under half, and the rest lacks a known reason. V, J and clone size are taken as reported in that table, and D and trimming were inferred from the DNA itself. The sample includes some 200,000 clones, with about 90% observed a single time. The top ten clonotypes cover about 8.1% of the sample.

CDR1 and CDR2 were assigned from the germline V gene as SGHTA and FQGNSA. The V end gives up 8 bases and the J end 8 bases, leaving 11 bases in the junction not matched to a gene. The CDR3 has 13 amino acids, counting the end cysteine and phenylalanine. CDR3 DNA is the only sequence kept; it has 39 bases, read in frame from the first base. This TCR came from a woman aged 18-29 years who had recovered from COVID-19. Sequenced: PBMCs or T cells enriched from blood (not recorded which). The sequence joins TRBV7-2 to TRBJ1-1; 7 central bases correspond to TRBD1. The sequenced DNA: TGTGCCAGCTCAGCTGGTGGGACAGCCGAAGCTTTCTTT. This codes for CASSAGGTAEAFF. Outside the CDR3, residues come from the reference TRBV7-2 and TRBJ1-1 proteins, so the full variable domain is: GAGVSQSPSNKVTEKGKDVELRCDPISGHTALYWYRQSLGQGLEFLIYFQGNSAPDKSGLPSDRFSAERTGGSVSTLTIQRTQQEDSAVYLCASSAGGTAEAFFGQGTRLTVV.